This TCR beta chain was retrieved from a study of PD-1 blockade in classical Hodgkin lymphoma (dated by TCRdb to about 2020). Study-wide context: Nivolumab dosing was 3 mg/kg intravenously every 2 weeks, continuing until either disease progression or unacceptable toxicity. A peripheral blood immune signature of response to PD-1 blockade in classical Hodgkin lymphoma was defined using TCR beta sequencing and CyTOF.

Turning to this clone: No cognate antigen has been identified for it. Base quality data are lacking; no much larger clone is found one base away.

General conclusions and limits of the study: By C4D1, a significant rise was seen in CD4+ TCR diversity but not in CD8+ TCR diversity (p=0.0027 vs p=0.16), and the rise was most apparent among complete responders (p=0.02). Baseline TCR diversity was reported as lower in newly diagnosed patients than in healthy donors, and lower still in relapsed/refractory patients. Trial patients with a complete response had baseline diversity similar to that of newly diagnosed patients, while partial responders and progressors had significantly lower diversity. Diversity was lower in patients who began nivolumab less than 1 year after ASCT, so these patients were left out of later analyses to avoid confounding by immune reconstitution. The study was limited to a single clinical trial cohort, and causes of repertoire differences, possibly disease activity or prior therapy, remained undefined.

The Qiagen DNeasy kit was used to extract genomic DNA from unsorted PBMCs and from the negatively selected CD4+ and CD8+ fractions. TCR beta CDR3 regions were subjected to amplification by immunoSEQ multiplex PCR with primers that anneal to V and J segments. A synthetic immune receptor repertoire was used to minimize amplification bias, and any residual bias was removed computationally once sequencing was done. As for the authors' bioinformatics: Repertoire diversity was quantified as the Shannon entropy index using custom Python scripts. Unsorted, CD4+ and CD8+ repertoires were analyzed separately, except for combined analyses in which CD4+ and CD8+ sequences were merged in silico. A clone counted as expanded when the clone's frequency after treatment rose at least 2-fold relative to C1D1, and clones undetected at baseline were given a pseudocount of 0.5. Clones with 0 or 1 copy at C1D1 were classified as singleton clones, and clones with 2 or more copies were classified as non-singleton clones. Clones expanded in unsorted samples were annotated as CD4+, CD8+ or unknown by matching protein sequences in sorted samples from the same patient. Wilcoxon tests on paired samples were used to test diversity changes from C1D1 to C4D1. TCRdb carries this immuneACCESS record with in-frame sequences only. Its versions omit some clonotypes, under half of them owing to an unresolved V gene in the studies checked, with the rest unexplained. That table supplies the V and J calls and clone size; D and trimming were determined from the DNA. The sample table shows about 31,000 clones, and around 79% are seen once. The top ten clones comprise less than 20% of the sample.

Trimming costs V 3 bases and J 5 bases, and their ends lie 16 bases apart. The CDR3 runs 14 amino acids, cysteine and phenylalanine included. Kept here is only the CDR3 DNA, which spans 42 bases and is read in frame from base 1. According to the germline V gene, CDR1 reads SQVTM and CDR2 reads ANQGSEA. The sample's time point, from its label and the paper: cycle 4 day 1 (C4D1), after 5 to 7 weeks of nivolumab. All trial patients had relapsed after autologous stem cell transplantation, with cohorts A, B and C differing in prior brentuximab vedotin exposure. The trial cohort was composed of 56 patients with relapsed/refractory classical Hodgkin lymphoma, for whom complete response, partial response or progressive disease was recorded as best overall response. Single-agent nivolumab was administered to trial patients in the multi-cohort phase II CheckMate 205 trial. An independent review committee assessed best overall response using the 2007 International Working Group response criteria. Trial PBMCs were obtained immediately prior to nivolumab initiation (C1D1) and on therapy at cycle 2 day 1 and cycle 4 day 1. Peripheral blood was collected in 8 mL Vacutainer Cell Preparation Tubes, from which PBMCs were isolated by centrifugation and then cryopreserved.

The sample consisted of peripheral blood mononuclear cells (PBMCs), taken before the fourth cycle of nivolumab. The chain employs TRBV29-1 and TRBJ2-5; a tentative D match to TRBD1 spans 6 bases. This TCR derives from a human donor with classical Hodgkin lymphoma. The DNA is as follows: TGCAGCGTTGAGCCTCAGGGGCGACGGGAGACCCAGTACTTC. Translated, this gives CSVEPQGRRETQYF.